This T cell receptor (beta chain) derives from a study of blood T cell repertoires in COVID-19. Study in general: From T cells, B-cell-depleted T cells, or PBMCs came the material, which was cDNA or gDNA.

Germline-derived CDR1 and CDR2 are SGHVS and FQNEAQ. V was pared by 5 bases and J by 0 bases, with 5 bases between. The CDR3 has 14 amino acids. This clone was seen more than once but under ten times. Libraries were prepared by immunoSEQ multiplex PCR; TCRdb keeps only in-frame clonotypes and omits some of them. In the table there are about 200,000 clones, 82% of which are singletons. Categorization into cohorts depended on clinical history that participants reported. The J gene is TRBJ2-6, the V gene TRBV7-8; D is unresolved. The clonotype was recovered from a woman aged 55-70 years with acute COVID-19. The sample taken for sequencing was PBMCs or T cells enriched from blood (not recorded which). The CDR3 region is CASSLASGANVLTF. The CDR3 DNA is TGTGCCAGCAGCCTGGCCTCTGGGGCCAACGTCCTGACTTTC. Full variable domain (remainder filled in from reference TRBV7-8 and TRBJ2-6): GAGVSQSPRYKVAKRGQDVALRCDPISGHVSLFWYQQALGQGPEFLTYFQNEAQLDKSGLPSDRFFAERPEGSVSTLKIQRTQQEDSAVYLCASSLASGANVLTFGAGSRLTVL.